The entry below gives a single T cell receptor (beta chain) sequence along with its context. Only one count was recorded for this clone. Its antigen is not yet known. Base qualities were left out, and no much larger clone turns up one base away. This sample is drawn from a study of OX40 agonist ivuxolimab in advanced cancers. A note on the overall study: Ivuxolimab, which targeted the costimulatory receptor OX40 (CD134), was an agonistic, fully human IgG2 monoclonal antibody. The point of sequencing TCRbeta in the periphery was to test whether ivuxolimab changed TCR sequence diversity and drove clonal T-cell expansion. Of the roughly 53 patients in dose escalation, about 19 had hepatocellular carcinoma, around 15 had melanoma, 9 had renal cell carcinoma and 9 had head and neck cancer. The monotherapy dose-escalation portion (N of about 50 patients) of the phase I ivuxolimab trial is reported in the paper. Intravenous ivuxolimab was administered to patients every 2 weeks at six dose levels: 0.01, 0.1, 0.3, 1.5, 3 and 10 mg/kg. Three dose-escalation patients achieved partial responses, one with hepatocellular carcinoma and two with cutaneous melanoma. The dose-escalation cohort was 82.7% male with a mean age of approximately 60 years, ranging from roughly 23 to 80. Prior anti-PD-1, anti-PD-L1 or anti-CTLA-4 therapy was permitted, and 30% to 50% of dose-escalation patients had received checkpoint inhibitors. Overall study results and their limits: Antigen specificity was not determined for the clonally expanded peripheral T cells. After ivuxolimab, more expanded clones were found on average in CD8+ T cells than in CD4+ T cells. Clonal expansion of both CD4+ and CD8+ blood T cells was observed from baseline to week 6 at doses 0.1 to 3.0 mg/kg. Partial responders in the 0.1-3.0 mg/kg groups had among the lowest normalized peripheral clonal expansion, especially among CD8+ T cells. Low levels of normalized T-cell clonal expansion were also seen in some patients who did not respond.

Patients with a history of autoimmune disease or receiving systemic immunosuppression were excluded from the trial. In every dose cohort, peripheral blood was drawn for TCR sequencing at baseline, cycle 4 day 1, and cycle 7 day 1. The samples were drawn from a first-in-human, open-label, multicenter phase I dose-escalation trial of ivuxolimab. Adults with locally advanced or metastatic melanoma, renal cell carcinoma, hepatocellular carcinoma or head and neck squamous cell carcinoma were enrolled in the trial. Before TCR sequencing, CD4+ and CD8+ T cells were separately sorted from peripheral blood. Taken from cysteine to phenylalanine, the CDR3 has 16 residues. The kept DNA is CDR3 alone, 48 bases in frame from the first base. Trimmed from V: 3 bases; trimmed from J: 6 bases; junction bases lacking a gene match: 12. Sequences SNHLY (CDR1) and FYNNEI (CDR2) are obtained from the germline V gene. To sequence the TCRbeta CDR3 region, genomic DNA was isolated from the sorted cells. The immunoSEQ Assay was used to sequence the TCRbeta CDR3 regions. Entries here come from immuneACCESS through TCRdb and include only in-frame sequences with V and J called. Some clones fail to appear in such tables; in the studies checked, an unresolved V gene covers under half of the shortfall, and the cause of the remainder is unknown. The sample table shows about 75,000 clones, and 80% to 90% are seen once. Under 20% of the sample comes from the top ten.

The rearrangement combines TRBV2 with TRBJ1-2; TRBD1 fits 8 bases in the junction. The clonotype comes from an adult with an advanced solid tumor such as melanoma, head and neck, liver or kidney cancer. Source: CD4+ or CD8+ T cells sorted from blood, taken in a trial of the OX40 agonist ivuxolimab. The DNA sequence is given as TGTGCCAGCAGTGACGGACAGGGTGGAGTCGGGGATGGCTACACCTTC. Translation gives CASSDGQGGVGDGYTF.